The rows below give T cell receptor beta chains drawn from one sample of a study of shared clonotypes between healthy human individuals. Sequencing was performed with immunoSEQ multiplex PCR; in TCRdb, only in-frame clones are kept and a portion is missing. Among fewer than 1 million clones listed, around 96% were seen once. Material for sequencing was naive CD8+ T cells sorted from blood. The source of these receptors is a young man in good health. Each CDR3 is given without its conserved first and last residue.

CDR3,V,J
ASSQDANYGYT,TRBV4-1,TRBJ1-2
SVDWGYEQY,TRBV29-1,TRBJ2-7
ASSSDSGYEQY,TRBV11-3,TRBJ2-7
AISASGLGNQPQH,TRBV10-3,TRBJ1-5
ASSLGTEQF,TRBV11-2,TRBJ2-1
ASSFGTSGYEQY,TRBV27,TRBJ2-7
SVNGQVNSYNEQF,TRBV29-1,TRBJ2-1
ASSSRTLNTEAF,TRBV7-9,TRBJ1-1
ASSSESDEQF,TRBV27,TRBJ2-1
ASSLLGGHGELF,TRBV27,TRBJ2-2
ASSLAGDIGGRTQY,TRBV5-6,TRBJ2-5
ASSYSSGGYT,TRBV6-5,TRBJ1-2
ASSLVGRNEQF,TRBV27,TRBJ2-1
ADRRPPYNEQF,TRBV2,TRBJ2-1
ASSPDGDTQY,TRBV16,TRBJ2-3
ASSPSGRVEQY,TRBV7-9,TRBJ2-7
SVDTRGSWADTQY,TRBV29-1,TRBJ2-3
ASSVAGTNYNEQF,TRBV9,TRBJ2-1
ASSLEGDRTDTQY,TRBV11-2,TRBJ2-3
SVGLGSGGYYEQY,TRBV29-1,TRBJ2-7
ATQTENYGYT,TRBV2,TRBJ1-2
AWSAGWNQPQH,TRBV30,TRBJ1-5
AIRVGGDEQY,TRBV10-3,TRBJ2-7
ASRTGSTGELF,TRBV5-6,TRBJ2-2
ASNEPWGPTNTEAF,TRBV11-2,TRBJ1-1
ASSLQGAAYEQY,TRBV7-9,TRBJ2-7
ASKVRNEQF,TRBV19,TRBJ2-1
SVEGPLRDEQY,TRBV29-1,TRBJ2-7
ASSQTALGEQY,TRBV28,TRBJ2-7
ASSFQLTSGNSYEQY,TRBV27,TRBJ2-7
ATSRERVGIYEQY,TRBV15,TRBJ2-7
ASSVAGGRYEQY,TRBV9,TRBJ2-7
ASSHSGGTDTQY,TRBV5-5,TRBJ2-3
ASSLGTESSGNTIY,TRBV7-8,TRBJ1-3
ASRTGEGWGEQY,TRBV7-9,TRBJ2-7
ASSTLRGQYNEQF,TRBV27,TRBJ2-1
ASSHGQGAPKTEAF,TRBV7-9,TRBJ1-1
ASSYGLTSDTQY,TRBV6-5,TRBJ2-3
ASSQSRTGYNEQF,TRBV27,TRBJ2-1
ASSAEGAEAF,TRBV7-6,TRBJ1-1
AWSPPGQGSNEQF,TRBV30,TRBJ2-1
ASSLFGTSGSAKQETQY,TRBV5-6,TRBJ2-5
ASSPFRGISYEQY,TRBV28,TRBJ2-7